Shown below are 24 T cell receptor beta chains from a single sample sequenced in a study of blood T cell repertoires in COVID-19 (TCRdb year 2020). The library was prepared using the immunoSEQ multiplex PCR assay. Imported from immuneACCESS, the table was reduced by TCRdb to in-frame sequences with V and J called. These copies leave out some clones; in studies compared against another copy, an unresolved V gene accounts for under half, and the cause of the remainder is not known. The sample table holds about 240,000 clones, of which under 85% were seen once. The ten largest clones add up to more than 5.5% of the sample. The sequencing sample was made of peripheral blood. The receptors here all came from a human donor in a cohort sampled during active COVID-19.

The rearrangement joins TRBV5-1 to TRBJ2-3, with a possible D match to TRBD1 (6 bases). CDR1 is SGHRS and CDR2 is YFSETQ in the germline V gene. The CDR3 totals 15 residues. V was trimmed by 4 bases and J by 0 bases, leaving 12 bases between them. CDR3 DNA: TGCGCCAGCAGCAACTACAGGGAAAGCACAGATACGCAGTATTTT. It specifies CASSNYRESTDTQYF. Full variable domain (missing parts from reference TRBV5-1 and TRBJ2-3): KAGVTQTPRYLIKTRGQQVTLSCSPISGHRSVSWYQQTPGQGLQFLFEYFSETQRNKGNFPGRFSGRQFSNSRSEMNVSTLELGDSALYLCASSNYRESTDTQYFGPGTRLTVL.

The chain links TRBV28 to TRBJ1-5; 8 nucleotides line up with TRBD1. The CDR3 extends over 16 amino acids. Germline V gene sequence: CDR1 MDHEN, CDR2 SYDVKM. Trimming removed 0 bases from V and 7 bases from J; junction bases left unmatched: 8. This CDR3 reads CASSLWGQVLEQPQHF. In nucleotides, the CDR3 is TGTGCCAGCAGTTTATGGGGACAGGTGCTCGAACAGCCCCAGCATTTT.

This clone showed up many times. The rearrangement joins TRBV6-2 or TRBV6-3 to TRBJ1-1, with D perhaps TRBD1 (5 bases). CDR3 length equals 14 residues. CDR1 is MNHEY, CDR2 SVGEGT, per germline. The ends were cut back, 4 bases at V and 0 bases at J, with 9 bases in the middle. The CDR3, as DNA: TGTGCCAGCAGTTGGGGCTCTATGAACACTGAAGCTTTCTTT. Its translation is CASSWGSMNTEAFF.

The chain combines TRBV5-5 with TRBJ1-5; no firm D call. This CDR3 contains 15 residues. CDR1 is SGHKS, CDR2 YYEKEE, per germline (reference sequence). Trimming removed 4 bases from V and 3 bases from J, with 14 bases in between. CDR3: CASSPAAGTNQPQHF. As DNA, the CDR3 is TGTGCCAGCAGCCCAGCGGCAGGCACCAATCAGCCCCAGCATTTT. The variable domain in full, completed from reference TRBV5-5 and TRBJ1-5, reads DAGVTQSPTHLIKTRGQQVTLRCSPISGHKSVSWYQQVLGQGPQFIFQYYEKEERGRGNFPDRFSARQFPNYSSELNVNALLLGDSALYLCASSPAAGTNQPQHFGDGTRLSIL.

The gene calls are TRBV19 and TRBJ2-3, with D unclear. Germline CDR1 LNHDA, CDR2 SQIVND (reference sequence). V shed 5 bases and J shed 3 bases, with 6 bases lying between them. The CDR3 length is 12 residues. CDR3 amino acids: CASSPTTDTQYF. The CDR3 nucleotides are TGTGCCAGTAGTCCCACTACAGATACGCAGTATTTT. Complete variable domain (other parts from reference TRBV19 and TRBJ2-3): DGGITQSPKYLFRKEGQNVTLSCEQNLNHDAMYWYRQDPGQGLRLIYYSQIVNDFQKGDIAEGYSVSREKKESFPLTVTSAQKNPTAFYLCASSPTTDTQYFGPGTRLTVL.

This clone has more than one count but fewer than ten. This chain joins TRBV28 and TRBJ2-5, with TRBD2 identical over 7 bases. CDR1 and CDR2 from the germline V gene are MDHEN and SYDVKM. This CDR3 is 15 amino acids long. V trimming: 2 bases; J trimming: 3 bases; junction bases outside the gene matches: 6. In DNA form, the CDR3 reads TGTGCCAGCAGTTTAGCTCGGCGGGAGAAAGAGACCCAGTACTTC. This translates into CASSLARREKETQYF.

The chain is built from TRBV2 and TRBJ2-3; D is possibly TRBD2 (6 bases). With 3 bases removed from V and 5 bases from J, the gap between germline ends came to 18 bases. There are 16 residues in the CDR3. The germline V gene encodes CDR1 SNHLY and CDR2 FYNNEI. The chain's CDR3 is CASSERSGRDVDTQYF. The CDR3 DNA follows: TGTGCCAGCAGTGAGAGGAGCGGGCGGGATGTAGATACGCAGTATTTT.

The V call is TRBV5-1, the J call TRBJ2-5; perhaps TRBD1 as D (5 bases). In germline, CDR1 is SGHRS, CDR2 YFSETQ. The CDR3 consists of 14 residues. Trimming removed 4 bases from V and 2 bases from J, with 12 bases in between. The CDR3 loop is CASSPVGQQETQYF. CDR3 nucleotide sequence: TGCGCCAGCAGCCCGGTGGGGCAGCAAGAGACCCAGTACTTC. Full variable domain (remainder filled in from reference TRBV5-1 and TRBJ2-5): KAGVTQTPRYLIKTRGQQVTLSCSPISGHRSVSWYQQTPGQGLQFLFEYFSETQRNKGNFPGRFSGRQFSNSRSEMNVSTLELGDSALYLCASSPVGQQETQYFGPGTRLLVL.

The rearrangement joins TRBV24-1 to TRBJ2-3, with no clear D. The CDR3 is made up of 11 amino acids. Deletions cut 0 bases from V and 11 bases from J, with 5 bases between. Looked up from germline, CDR1 is KGHDR and CDR2 is SFDVKD. The CDR3 region is CATSDLDKQYF. CDR3 nucleotide sequence: TGTGCCACCAGTGATTTGGACAAGCAGTATTTT.

Notes on this clone: Relative to the germline gene, one junction end is altered; a read error may explain this. The chain joins TRBV7-3 to TRBJ1-1; D is undetermined. The CDR3 consists of 13 residues. CDR1 is SGHTA and CDR2 is FQGTGA in the germline V gene. CDR3 DNA sequence: TGTGCCAGCAGCTTAACGTTCGACACAGAAGCTTTCTTT. It yields the protein CASSLTFDTEAFF. The full variable domain, rest sourced from reference TRBV7-3 and TRBJ1-1, is GAGVSQTPSNKVTEKGKYVELRCDPISGHTALYWYRQSLGQGPEFLIYFQGTGAADDSGLPNDRFFAVRPEGSVSTLKIQRTERGDSAVYLCASSLTFDTEAFFGQGTRLTVV.

This clone was seen once. The CDR3 protein is CATSAGTGKWGEQFF. The CDR3 DNA sequence: TGTGCCACCAGTGCCGGGACAGGGAAATGGGGTGAGCAGTTCTTC. The J gene is TRBJ2-1, the V gene TRBV24-1; TRBD1 matches at 9 bases. CDR3 length: 15 amino acids. Germline lookup yields CDR1 KGHDR and CDR2 SFDVKD. Unmatched junction bases numbered 10, after V lost 5 bases and J lost 9 bases.

The chain links TRBV28 to TRBJ2-7, with 10 bases lining up with TRBD1. CDR1 is MDHEN and CDR2 is SYDVKM in the germline V gene. J gave up 3 bases and V 5 bases, and 7 bases lay outside the gene matches. CDR3 size: 15 residues. The CDR3 spells CASSGQGVPRYEQYF. DNA of the CDR3: TGTGCCAGCAGTGGACAGGGGGTCCCCCGCTACGAGCAGTACTTC.

V usage is TRBV18 and J usage is TRBJ2-7, with TRBD2 identical over 12 bases. The CDR3 spans 15 residues. CDR1 KGHSH and CDR2 LQKENI come from the germline V gene. V shed 4 bases and J 3 bases; nucleotides not matched to a gene: 4. Here the CDR3 DNA reads TGTGCCAGCTCACGGTCGGGACTAGCGGGCTACGAGCAGTACTTC. Translated: CASSRSGLAGYEQYF.

The chain links TRBV6-4 to TRBJ2-2, with 9 nucleotides matching TRBD1. The V segment lost 6 bases and the J segment 3 bases; nucleotides outside the gene matches: 5. From germline, CDR1 is MRHNA and CDR2 SNTAGT. This CDR3 has 15 residues. The CDR3 protein is CASSSGQGDTGELFF. DNA for the CDR3: TGTGCCAGCAGCTCGGGACAGGGAGACACCGGGGAGCTGTTTTTT.

The V and J genes are TRBV11-2 and TRBJ2-5; 7 positions agree with TRBD1. Germline-derived CDR1 and CDR2 are SGHAT and FQNNGV. V lost 4 bases, J lost 5 bases, and 16 bases stayed unmatched. The CDR3 is made up of 17 amino acids. CDR3 DNA sequence: TGTGCCAGCAGCTCAAGGACAGGACCCAGGGCAGCGGAGACCCAGTACTTC. Protein: CASSSRTGPRAAETQYF.

J is TRBJ2-7 and V is TRBV5-5; 14 nucleotides line up with TRBD2. The CDR3 has 16 amino acids. The V segment lost 4 bases and the J segment 3 bases; nucleotides outside the gene matches: 6. Germline V lookup: CDR1 SGHKS, CDR2 YYEKEE (reference sequence). The CDR3 protein is CASSEGLAGAVYEQYF. The CDR3 DNA reads as TGTGCCAGCAGCGAGGGACTAGCGGGAGCCGTCTACGAGCAGTACTTC.

V and J are TRBV19 and TRBJ2-1, with 11 bases matching TRBD2. Germline CDR1 LNHDA, CDR2 SQIVND (reference sequence). CDR3 size: 17 residues. J was trimmed by 0 bases and V by 3 bases; bases with no gene match: 4. CDR3 sequence (DNA): TGTGCCAGTAGTATCAGTAGCGGGGGGGACTCCTACAATGAGCAGTTCTTC. Amino acids: CASSISSGGDSYNEQFF.

V gene TRBV6-5 combines with J gene TRBJ2-7, with a weak D call TRBD1 (5 bases). The V end was cut by 3 bases, the J end by 3 bases, with 18 bases between. Germline CDR1 and CDR2: MNHEY and SVGAGI. The CDR3 has 16 amino acids. CDR3 nucleotides: TGTGCCAGCAGTTATTTCGCCAGGGCCGGACACTACGAGCAGTACTTC. Protein: CASSYFARAGHYEQYF.

This chain links TRBV11-2 with TRBJ2-5, with 11 bases aligning to TRBD2. CDR1 is SGHAT, CDR2 FQNNGV, per germline. The CDR3 contains 16 residues. With V trimmed by 3 bases and J by 4 bases, 7 bases remained unmatched. CDR3 loop: CASSFSGGAVVETQYF. CDR3 DNA: TGTGCCAGCAGCTTTAGCGGGGGGGCGGTTGTAGAGACCCAGTACTTC.

As concerns this clone: A much larger clone lies a single base off, so this may be a read error. This specimen includes other DNA sequences encoding the same CDR3. V is TRBV28 and J is TRBJ2-7, with TRBD2 matching 9 bases. The CDR3 covers 14 residues. In germline, CDR1 is MDHEN, CDR2 SYDVKM. CDR3 amino acids: CATILAGNSYEQYF. CDR3 DNA: TGTGCCACCATTCTAGCGGGGAACTCCTACGAGCAGTACTTT.

The rearrangement uses TRBV19 and TRBJ2-1, with 9 nucleotides matching TRBD1. Germline V gene data show CDR1 as LNHDA and CDR2 as SQIVND (reference sequence). With 7 bases clipped from V and 0 bases from J, the junction kept 10 bases outside the gene matches. The length of the CDR3 is 17 residues. The CDR3 DNA reads TGTGCCAGTACCTACAGGGGGCCCTTTAGCTCCTACAATGAGCAGTTCTTC. This sequence encodes CASTYRGPFSSYNEQFF.

The J gene is TRBJ1-1, the V gene TRBV6-6; D possibly corresponds to TRBD1 (5 bases). The V end lost 2 bases, the J end lost 4 bases, and 11 bases lay between the germline ends. The CDR3 loop spans 14 amino acids. CDR1 and CDR2 (germline): MNHNY, SVGAGI (reference sequence). Written as DNA, the CDR3 is TGTGCCAGCAGTTACGAAGCCGGGGGCACTGAAGCTTTCTTT. Translation: CASSYEAGGTEAFF.

This clone has only one observation. The V call is TRBV3-1 (or the pseudogene TRBV3-2), the J call TRBJ2-7, with a weak D call TRBD1 (6 bases). Trimming cost V 4 bases and J 5 bases, with 18 bases left between them. Per the germline V gene, CDR1 is LGHDT and CDR2 is YNNKEL (reference sequence). The CDR3 is 15 residues long. The CDR3: CASSLPGIGGNEQYF. The CDR3 DNA reads as TGTGCCAGCAGCCTCCCGGGGATAGGGGGAAACGAGCAGTACTTC.

The rearrangement uses TRBV5-4 and TRBJ1-1; TRBD1 agrees at 8 bases. The CDR3 totals 13 residues. The junction had 13 bases not matched to a gene; V was cut back by 7 bases and J by 11 bases. Germline V lookup: CDR1 SGHNT, CDR2 YYREEE (reference sequence). Here the CDR3 DNA reads TGTGCCAGCGGTACCCGGGACAGGTACTTGGCTTTCTTT. Translated, it gives CASGTRDRYLAFF.